A single sample is the source of the 6 T cell receptor beta chains below, sequenced in a study of blood T cell repertoires in COVID-19. Profiling relied on immunoSEQ multiplex PCR, and the TCRdb table lists in-frame clones only, not all of them. Of 130,000 to 150,000 clones in the sample, 80% to 90% were seen once. The sample was peripheral blood. These TCRs come from a woman aged 60-75 years with COVID-19, enrolled during active disease.

J is TRBJ1-6 and V is TRBV5-5; 7 bases match TRBD1. V lost 4 bases, J lost 2 bases, and 6 bases stayed unmatched. CDR3 length: 16 amino acids. CDR1 SGHKS and CDR2 YYEKEE come from the germline V gene (reference sequence). The CDR3 region has the DNA TGTGCCAGCAGCCACCGGGACAGCCCCTATAATTCACCCCTCCACTTT. Amino acids: CASSHRDSPYNSPLHF.

The chain is built from TRBV5-1 and TRBJ1-2, with D tentatively TRBD1 (5 bases). This CDR3 has 14 amino acids. Germline lookup yields CDR1 SGHRS and CDR2 YFSETQ. The ends were cut back, 7 bases at V and 0 bases at J, with 13 bases in the middle. CDR3 sequence (DNA): TGCGCCAGCCGACAGACAGATTCTAACTATGGCTACACCTTC. Translation: CASRQTDSNYGYTF.

This clone was observed a single time. The V call is TRBV11-1, the J call TRBJ2-1, with D tentatively TRBD2 (7 bases). The CDR3 is 15 residues long. Trimming shortened V by 2 bases and J by 8 bases, and 16 bases separated the two germline ends. Germline CDR1 SGHAT, CDR2 FQDESV (reference sequence). Written as DNA, the CDR3 is TGTGCCAGCAGCTTAAAACCCCAGGGGAGGGATGAGCAGTTCTTC. Protein: CASSLKPQGRDEQFF. Filled out from reference TRBV11-1 and TRBJ2-1, the complete variable domain reads EAEVAQSPRYKITEKSQAVAFWCDPISGHATLYWYRQILGQGPELLVQFQDESVVDDSQLPKDRFSAERLKGVDSTLKIQPAELGDSAMYLCASSLKPQGRDEQFFGPGTRLTVL.

This clone has just one count. The J gene is TRBJ2-2, the V gene TRBV24-1; 10 bases map to TRBD1. Unmatched junction bases numbered 5, after V lost 3 bases and J lost 2 bases. The length of the CDR3 is 17 residues. Germline V gene sequence: CDR1 KGHDR, CDR2 SFDVKD. Written as DNA, the CDR3 is TGTGCCACCAGTGATCTCCGGGACAGGGGAAACACCGGGGAGCTGTTTTTT. Its translation is CATSDLRDRGNTGELFF.

In this sample, this clone turned up once. The chain couples TRBV2 to TRBJ2-5; 9 nucleotides align to TRBD2. J lost 4 bases, V lost 3 bases, and 12 bases had no gene match. This CDR3 spans 17 amino acids. Germline CDR1 SNHLY, CDR2 FYNNEI. The DNA of the CDR3 is TGTGCCAGCAGTGATCCTTGGCGGGGGGGGTCGCGAGAGACCCAGTACTTC. Protein product: CASSDPWRGGSRETQYF.

The chain has TRBV11-2 and TRBJ2-7, with 9 bases lining up with TRBD2. Germline lookup yields CDR1 SGHAT and CDR2 FQNNGV. CDR3 length: 14 residues. The V and J ends lost 1 base and 5 bases, in that order; junction bases with no gene match: 3. Written as DNA, the CDR3 is TGTGCCAGCAGCTTAGCATGGACTAGCGACGAGCAGTACTTC. Translated: CASSLAWTSDEQYF.